Here is one T cell receptor beta chain with its context. Its antigen remains unidentified. The data were taken from a study of cytomegalovirus exposure and HLA in healthy donors. Across the whole study: A prior analysis found around 110 million unique TCR beta sequences from around 180 million T cells.

CDR1 and CDR2 (germline): MDHEN, SYDVKM. Losses at the gene ends were 5 bases for V and 2 bases for J; bases not matched to a gene: 8. The CDR3 is made up of 16 amino acids. In the PCR, 60 Vbeta and 13 Jbeta primers were used. Assay used: immunoSEQ multiplex PCR; TCRdb lists only in-frame clones, some missing. The profile shows about 120,000 clones, around 70% of them singletons. Regarding the study as a whole: It was reportedly the case that the classifier diagnosed cytomegalovirus status with high specificity and sensitivity. Presence/absence analyses assumed roughly uniform sequencing depth across donors.

Input material: PBMCs. This chain joins TRBV28 and TRBJ1-4, with 7 bases matching TRBD1. This receptor was identified in a young man in good health and CMV-seropositive. CDR3 region: CASSLTGAGTNEKLFF. The CDR3 nucleotides read TGTGCCAGCAGTCTTACAGGGGCTGGTACTAATGAAAAACTGTTTTTT.